The clone carrying this TCR beta chain was found many times. What it recognizes is unknown. The evidence that diagnosis relied on was clinical symptoms, serum thyroxine, TRAb, thyroid ultrasound and orbital computed tomography. CDR3 length: 15 amino acids. Germline values: CDR1 SGHRS, CDR2 YFSETQ. The V and J ends lost 4 bases and 5 bases respectively, with 19 bases between them. The data stem from a study of Graves' ophthalmopathy and Graves' hyperthyroidism. The authors amplified TCR beta CDR3 regions, and they did so from RNA transcripts for repertoire sequencing. First-round RT-PCR employed HTBI primers, with a second-round multiplex PCR after it. A single record per CDR3 protein comes from TCRdb applying MiXCR to the multiplex PCR reads. The sample shows around 1.1 million distinct CDR3 sequences, about two fifths of them seen only once. Notes on the study in general: Blood was where most expanded thyroid clonotypes above 0.001 frequency also turned up. The 13-signature model separated ophthalmopathy from stable hyperthyroidism at approximately 89% sensitivity and nearly 83% specificity.

The sequence was obtained from an adult man with Graves' hyperthyroidism. Sequenced input: peripheral blood or thyroid tissue (not recorded which). The chain uses TRBV5-1 and TRBJ2-7; D possibly uses TRBD1 or TRBD2 (5 bases each). The CDR3 nucleotides are TGCGCCAGCAGCATAACCGGGACGGTACTGGACGAGCAGTACTTC. Translation: CASSITGTVLDEQYF.